A selection of T cell receptor beta chains follows, all from one sample in a study of T cell repertoires in cytomegalovirus infection. MiXCR, run by TCRdb on the reads, gives a single entry per CDR3 protein. The sample includes over 200,000 distinct CDR3 sequences, around 15% of them seen just once. The sequencing input was PBMCs. The receptors were gathered from a human donor in good health (CMV status not recorded). Some clones in this sample may be carry-over from other donors' samples. The CDR3 runs from the conserved cysteine through the conserved F or W. The order of the fields is D gene, clone size, V gene, J gene, CDR3 DNA, CDR3 protein. D genes are given only for firm matches. Clone sizes are given selectively: once, few, many, or a class where the clone is expanded.

D gene: TRBD2; clone size: -; V gene: TRBV6-6; J gene: TRBJ2-7; CDR3 DNA: TGTGCCAGCAGTTACTCGGGGACTAGCGGACTGGGGTACGAGCAGTACTTC; CDR3 protein: CASSYSGTSGLGYEQYF
D gene: -; clone size: many; V gene: TRBV2; J gene: TRBJ2-7; CDR3 DNA: TGTGCCAGCAGTGAAACCTACGAGCAGTACTTC; CDR3 protein: CASSETYEQYF
D gene: TRBD2; clone size: -; V gene: TRBV2; J gene: TRBJ2-2; CDR3 DNA: TGTGCCAGCAGTGAACTAGCGGGGGGTTGGACCGGGGAGCTGTTTTTT; CDR3 protein: CASSELAGGWTGELFF
D gene: -; clone size: -; V gene: TRBV4-2; J gene: TRBJ2-2; CDR3 DNA: TGTGCCAGCAGCCAAGAGGTCCCTCCGAAGACCGGGGAGCTGTTTTTT; CDR3 protein: CASSQEVPPKTGELFF
D gene: -; clone size: -; V gene: TRBV5-6; J gene: TRBJ2-7; CDR3 DNA: TGTGCCAGCACCGGGTCCACCTACGAGCAGTACTTC; CDR3 protein: CASTGSTYEQYF
D gene: -; clone size: -; V gene: TRBV2; J gene: TRBJ2-1; CDR3 DNA: TGTGCCAGCAGGGCCGTCTTAGGGCAGTTCTTC; CDR3 protein: CASRAVLGQFF
D gene: TRBD2; clone size: -; V gene: TRBV29-1; J gene: TRBJ2-7; CDR3 DNA: TGCAGCGCATCGCGGGGGAGCGAGCAGTACTTC; CDR3 protein: CSASRGSEQYF
D gene: TRBD2; clone size: many; V gene: TRBV7-6; J gene: TRBJ2-1; CDR3 DNA: TGTGCCAGCAGCTTAGGGACTAGCGGGACTCTCTCCTACAATGAGCAGTTCTTC; CDR3 protein: CASSLGTSGTLSYNEQFF
D gene: TRBD2; clone size: -; V gene: TRBV4-1; J gene: TRBJ2-7; CDR3 DNA: TGCGCCAGCAGCCGAGGACTAGCGGTTCCCTACGAGCAGTACTTC; CDR3 protein: CASSRGLAVPYEQYF
D gene: -; clone size: many; V gene: TRBV19; J gene: TRBJ2-3; CDR3 DNA: TGTGCCAGTAGTATTCGACCGGGAACTAGCACAGATACGCAGTATTTT; CDR3 protein: CASSIRPGTSTDTQYF
D gene: -; clone size: many; V gene: TRBV7-2; J gene: TRBJ2-3; CDR3 DNA: TGTGCCAGCAGCTTAGGGGCCGTGATCACAGATACGCAGTATTTT; CDR3 protein: CASSLGAVITDTQYF
D gene: TRBD1; clone size: -; V gene: TRBV29-1; J gene: TRBJ2-1; CDR3 DNA: TGCAGCGTCCTGACAGGGGGGGAAGGGGAGCAGTTCTTC; CDR3 protein: CSVLTGGEGEQFF
D gene: -; clone size: many; V gene: TRBV6-6; J gene: TRBJ1-3; CDR3 DNA: TGTGCCAGCAGTTACGGGCATAGACAGGCGGTTGACACCATATATTTT; CDR3 protein: CASSYGHRQAVDTIYF
D gene: -; clone size: few; V gene: TRBV6-6; J gene: TRBJ2-3; CDR3 DNA: TGTGCCAGCAGTTACCCCGGAGGTCTCACAGATACGCAGTATTTT; CDR3 protein: CASSYPGGLTDTQYF
D gene: -; clone size: -; V gene: TRBV7-2; J gene: TRBJ1-1; CDR3 DNA: TGTGCCAGCAGCCCCCCGACGGTCTTCCCCCCTGAAGCTTTCTTT; CDR3 protein: CASSPPTVFPPEAFF
D gene: TRBD1; clone size: few; V gene: TRBV14; J gene: TRBJ1-1; CDR3 DNA: TGTGCCAGCAGCTTCCGGACAGGCGCTGATAGTGAAGCTTTCTTT; CDR3 protein: CASSFRTGADSEAFF
D gene: TRBD2; clone size: few; V gene: TRBV7-3; J gene: TRBJ2-7; CDR3 DNA: TGTGCCAGCAGCTTAATGGCGGGAGCCCCCTACGAGCAGTACTTC; CDR3 protein: CASSLMAGAPYEQYF
D gene: TRBD1; clone size: many; V gene: TRBV27; J gene: TRBJ1-2; CDR3 DNA: TGTGCCAGCAGATCAATCCCCGGGACAGGGTTGGTTGGCTACACCTTC; CDR3 protein: CASRSIPGTGLVGYTF
D gene: -; clone size: -; V gene: TRBV20-1; J gene: TRBJ2-7; CDR3 DNA: TGCAGTGCTAAGGTCCGATCCAGCTACGAGCAGTACTTC; CDR3 protein: CSAKVRSSYEQYF
D gene: -; clone size: -; V gene: TRBV18; J gene: TRBJ1-1; CDR3 DNA: TGTGCCAGCTCACCCACGGACCGAGCTGAAGCTTTCTTT; CDR3 protein: CASSPTDRAEAFF
D gene: -; clone size: few; V gene: TRBV5-6; J gene: TRBJ2-5; CDR3 DNA: TGTGCCAGCGCAAAGGGGGGTCTCCAAGAGACCCAGTACTTC; CDR3 protein: CASAKGGLQETQYF
D gene: -; clone size: few; V gene: TRBV27; J gene: TRBJ1-1; CDR3 DNA: TGTGCCAGCAGAGATACAGGGCGACTGAACACTGAAGCTTTCTTT; CDR3 protein: CASRDTGRLNTEAFF
D gene: TRBD2; clone size: -; V gene: TRBV9; J gene: TRBJ2-1; CDR3 DNA: TGTGCCAGCAGCGTAGGTTTAAGACTAGCGGCCATCAGCTCCTACAATGAGCAGTTCTTC; CDR3 protein: CASSVGLRLAAISSYNEQFF
D gene: TRBD1; clone size: -; V gene: TRBV29-1; J gene: TRBJ2-5; CDR3 DNA: TGCAGCGCCCTCCGGGACAGGGGGCCAGAGACCCAGTACTTC; CDR3 protein: CSALRDRGPETQYF
D gene: TRBD2; clone size: -; V gene: TRBV6-5; J gene: TRBJ2-2; CDR3 DNA: TGTGCCAGCAGTACGGGACTAGCGGGACTCACCGGGGAGCTGTTTTTT; CDR3 protein: CASSTGLAGLTGELFF
D gene: -; clone size: few; V gene: TRBV7-9; J gene: TRBJ1-2; CDR3 DNA: TGTGCCAGCAGGGGGGCGGGGAGAAGCTATGGCTACACCTTC; CDR3 protein: CASRGAGRSYGYTF
D gene: TRBD2; clone size: many; V gene: TRBV20-1; J gene: TRBJ2-7; CDR3 DNA: TGCAGTGCTAGTGGGACTAGCGGCAACTACGAGCAGTACTTC; CDR3 protein: CSASGTSGNYEQYF
D gene: TRBD1; clone size: few; V gene: TRBV9; J gene: TRBJ2-2; CDR3 DNA: TGTGCCAGCAGCCCACATCCAGGGGGAAACACCGGGGAGCTGTTTTTT; CDR3 protein: CASSPHPGGNTGELFF
D gene: -; clone size: few; V gene: TRBV5-8; J gene: TRBJ2-7; CDR3 DNA: TGTGCCAGCAGCTACGGACAGAGGGTCTACGAGCAGTACTTC; CDR3 protein: CASSYGQRVYEQYF
D gene: -; clone size: many; V gene: TRBV20-1; J gene: TRBJ1-1; CDR3 DNA: TGCAGTGCTAGATCGGGACTCCAGAACACTGAAGCTTTCTTT; CDR3 protein: CSARSGLQNTEAFF
D gene: TRBD1; clone size: -; V gene: TRBV4-3; J gene: TRBJ1-5; CDR3 DNA: TGCGCCAGCAGCCAAGATGCCCGACACAGGGGGGGCCAGCCCCAGCATTTT; CDR3 protein: CASSQDARHRGGQPQHF
D gene: TRBD2; clone size: few; V gene: TRBV11-2; J gene: TRBJ2-3; CDR3 DNA: TGTGCCAGCAGCTTACTGACAGGGACTAGCGGGAGGGCCAGGACAGATACGCAGTATTTT; CDR3 protein: CASSLLTGTSGRARTDTQYF
D gene: -; clone size: many; V gene: TRBV20-1; J gene: TRBJ2-1; CDR3 DNA: TGCAGTCCCCTCTCGGACAAGGATTTTGATGAGCAGTTCTTC; CDR3 protein: CSPLSDKDFDEQFF
D gene: TRBD1; clone size: many; V gene: TRBV6-8; J gene: TRBJ2-1; CDR3 DNA: TGTGCCAGCAGTTCGCGGACAGGTAACACTCCCTACAATGAGCAGTTCTTC; CDR3 protein: CASSSRTGNTPYNEQFF
D gene: -; clone size: many; V gene: TRBV10-3; J gene: TRBJ2-6; CDR3 DNA: TGTGCCATCAGTGAGTCTTCTGGGGCCAACGTCCTGACTTTC; CDR3 protein: CAISESSGANVLTF
D gene: -; clone size: -; V gene: TRBV29-1; J gene: TRBJ1-2; CDR3 DNA: TGCAGCGTACAACCCAGCCTTCTCCTTGGCTACACCTTC; CDR3 protein: CSVQPSLLLGYTF
D gene: TRBD2; clone size: many; V gene: TRBV7-2; J gene: TRBJ2-3; CDR3 DNA: TGTGCCAGCACCCTGAAAAAAGCGGGAGGGCCGCAACATACGCAGTATTTT; CDR3 protein: CASTLKKAGGPQHTQYF
D gene: -; clone size: many; V gene: TRBV7-2; J gene: TRBJ1-5; CDR3 DNA: TGTGCCAGCAGCTTGTCCGGGACACAACCGAATCAGCCCCAGCATTTT; CDR3 protein: CASSLSGTQPNQPQHF
D gene: -; clone size: few; V gene: TRBV5-1; J gene: TRBJ1-6; CDR3 DNA: TGCGCCAGCAGCTTGACGTCGGATTCACCCCTCCACTTT; CDR3 protein: CASSLTSDSPLHF
D gene: TRBD2; clone size: many; V gene: TRBV7-2; J gene: TRBJ2-1; CDR3 DNA: TGTGCCAGCAGTCCACGGACTAGCGGGTCCTACAATGAGCAGTTCTTC; CDR3 protein: CASSPRTSGSYNEQFF
D gene: TRBD2; clone size: few; V gene: TRBV4-3; J gene: TRBJ2-3; CDR3 DNA: TGCGCCAGCAGCCAAGACAAGAAATGGGGTCTAGCGGAGAACTGGTTGACAGATACGCAGTATTTT; CDR3 protein: CASSQDKKWGLAENWLTDTQYF
D gene: TRBD2; clone size: once; V gene: TRBV20-1; J gene: TRBJ2-1; CDR3 DNA: TGCAGTGTTCGAGCCCCCTTTAGCGGGAACGCCTACAATGAGCAGTTCTTC; CDR3 protein: CSVRAPFSGNAYNEQFF
D gene: -; clone size: -; V gene: TRBV7-2; J gene: TRBJ2-1; CDR3 DNA: TGTGCCAGCAGGAAAGGGCCCTATGAGCAGTTCTTC; CDR3 protein: CASRKGPYEQFF
D gene: -; clone size: few; V gene: TRBV28; J gene: TRBJ1-4; CDR3 DNA: TGTGCCAGCATTGCAGGGAGGCCGGTAGAAAAACTGTTTTTT; CDR3 protein: CASIAGRPVEKLFF
D gene: -; clone size: -; V gene: TRBV6-2/TRBV6-3; J gene: TRBJ1-1; CDR3 DNA: TGTGCCAGCAGTTACGCGGGACCCACTGAAGCTTTCTTT; CDR3 protein: CASSYAGPTEAFF
D gene: -; clone size: few; V gene: TRBV10-3; J gene: TRBJ1-2; CDR3 DNA: TGTGCCATCAGTGAGGCAGCTAACTATGGCTACACCTTC; CDR3 protein: CAISEAANYGYTF
D gene: TRBD2; clone size: many; V gene: TRBV6-2/TRBV6-3; J gene: TRBJ2-1; CDR3 DNA: TGTGCCAGCAGTACCCCGGGGGACTACCTCAACAATGAGCAGTTCTTC; CDR3 protein: CASSTPGDYLNNEQFF
D gene: -; clone size: many; V gene: TRBV7-8; J gene: TRBJ1-4; CDR3 DNA: TGTGCCAGCAGCTTAGCGTTGCGGGATTCGGGTGAAAAACTGTTTTTT; CDR3 protein: CASSLALRDSGEKLFF
D gene: -; clone size: few; V gene: TRBV20-1; J gene: TRBJ1-2; CDR3 DNA: TGCAGTCCCCCCAACTATGGCTACACCTTC; CDR3 protein: CSPPNYGYTF
D gene: -; clone size: few; V gene: TRBV6-2/TRBV6-3; J gene: TRBJ2-3; CDR3 DNA: TGTGCCAGCAGTCCTCCGCCGCGAGATACGCAGTATTTT; CDR3 protein: CASSPPPRDTQYF
D gene: -; clone size: -; V gene: TRBV19; J gene: TRBJ2-2; CDR3 DNA: TGTGCCAGTAGCGAACAGACGAACACCGGGGAGCTGTTTTTT; CDR3 protein: CASSEQTNTGELFF
D gene: -; clone size: many; V gene: TRBV20-1; J gene: TRBJ1-5; CDR3 DNA: TGCAGTGCTAGGGGACACCTTAGCAATCAGCCCCAGCATTTT; CDR3 protein: CSARGHLSNQPQHF
D gene: -; clone size: few; V gene: TRBV19; J gene: TRBJ2-2; CDR3 DNA: TGTGCCAGTAGTATGGCAGGGAACACCGGGGAGCTGTTTTTT; CDR3 protein: CASSMAGNTGELFF